The T cell receptor beta chain under discussion was sequenced for a study of cytomegalovirus exposure and HLA in healthy donors (TCRdb year 2017). At the level of the whole study: In an earlier analysis of approximately 640 of the donors, 250 to 300 Gb of sequence data and about 110 million unique TCR beta sequences from about 190 million T cells were reported. To predict cytomegalovirus infection status, the study brought together high-throughput TCR immunosequencing, statistical association of individual TCRs with disease status, and machine learning. Rather than drawing on any new phenotypic data, the later analysis identified candidate immune exposures from TCR beta sequences and the way those sequences occurred across donors. Using immunosequencing, the study profiled T cell repertoires from approximately 700 subjects and related those repertoires to cytomegalovirus serostatus. Among about 360 genotyped donors of the cohort, an average of 235,054 unique TCR beta nucleotide sequences were sequenced per donor, approximately 20% of them non-productive. Of the roughly 400 genotyped donors, 75% to 85% were placed in the genetic ancestry cluster associated with self-reported Caucasian donors. About 300 gigabases of sequencing data and tens of millions of unique TCR sequences were included in an early release covering under 650 HLA-typed donors. Along with the approximately 620-subject first cohort, a separate validation cohort of some 130 different subjects was used. Genome-wide SNP genotypes for about 65% of the roughly 670 donors were used in a later genetic analysis, which treated that subset as a discovery cohort. In a later analysis, previously published TCR beta repertoires from some 640 donors were re-analyzed and high-resolution HLA genotyping was added so that TCR occurrence patterns could be studied. To decide whether each TCR beta V gene segment behaved as functional or pseudogenic, an earlier analysis of nearly 600 of the donors relied on high-throughput TCR beta sequencing. Donor age, sex, ethnicity and CMV serostatus were compiled alongside the repertoire data. All discovery cohort repertoires had been generated on a single sequencing platform. The study was designed to test whether signatures of past pathogen exposure could be identified by cataloging public T cell receptors. The number of typed donors differed by locus: about 620-640 for A, B, C, DRB1 and DQB1; approximately 520 for DQA1; around 580 for DPA1; and roughly 470 for DPB1. Four to six DR-DQ haplotypes were handled as single units for association and clustering, since linkage in the cohort was strong. HLA typing covered class I and class II loci at four-digit resolution. Study-wide findings and limitations: Specific HLA alleles were associated with roughly 17,000 TCR beta sequences at a false discovery rate of 0.05 in a later analysis. The authors suggested that the approach could potentially be extended to other disease states and immunological phenotypes. Some IMGT-functional V segments, including TRBV6-2 and TRBV6-3, could not be told apart with the 87-base-pair reads, so those segments were excluded. In a later analysis, several top co-occurrence clusters were reported to appear linked to parvovirus B19, influenza, CMV and Epstein-Barr virus. When HLA alleles, especially DR and DQ, strongly co-occurred, attributing TCR associations to individual alleles was difficult. For the cohort, immune exposure information was limited to CMV serostatus. According to a later genetic analysis, donors in an Asian-associated ancestry cluster had fewer N-insertions in productive TCRs than the approximately 700-donor mean. Most CMV-associated TCR beta chains appeared to be HLA-restricted in a later analysis, and the HLA associations seemed to be driven largely by CMV exposure. Correlated functional status among segregating V segments might reflect linkage disequilibrium, but an unknown experimental factor could not be ruled out. In this cohort, only TCR beta chains were sequenced, and detectable features were limited by the absence of alpha or paired-chain data. Three of the identified cytomegalovirus-associated TCR beta chains were confirmed in vitro to be specific for cytomegalovirus antigens. Roughly 15 rarely observed V segments, including chromosome 9 orphons, were excluded from the earlier analysis of approximately 500 of the donors because counts were too low. A total of about 150 TCR beta chains were listed by the study as associated with cytomegalovirus. While some public TCRs were present in many individuals, most TCR sequences turned up only very rarely across donors. In a later genetic analysis, a missense DCLRE1C variant was associated with V-gene and J-gene trimming of TCR beta chains, and the association was replicated in an independent cohort. In a later analysis, HLA-associated TCR beta chains were found to be more clonally expanded and to have lower generation probabilities than equally common non-associated chains. Roughly uniform sequencing depth across donors was assumed in presence/absence analyses, although this assumption may not hold. An earlier analysis of some 560 of the donors showed that most TCR beta V segments appeared in productive rearrangements either about 90% or about 30% of the time, which broadly matched IMGT annotations. In both the original and validation cohorts, the classifier was reported to diagnose cytomegalovirus status with high specificity and sensitivity. A further reported finding was that TCR beta sequences accurately predicted the HLA-A and HLA-B alleles for most subjects in the first cohort. A group of highly shared sequence variants was considered likely to be a technical artifact of the sequencing pipeline. A later analysis found that TCR association rates varied across HLA loci, with DRB1 alleles showing the most associated TCRs and HLA-C alleles the fewest. Because HLA typing was unavailable for some donors at each locus, only the typed subset was used in association tests.

A note on this clone: Its antigen has not been determined. No qualities accompany the bases; no much larger clone lies one base away.

Library prep was done by the immunoSEQ multiplex PCR assay. For the multiplex PCR, a mixture combining 60 forward primers for TCR Vbeta segments and 13 reverse primers for TCR Jbeta segments was used. A multiplex PCR assay on genomic DNA amplified the CDR3 region of rearranged TCR beta genes. Amplified TCR beta libraries were sequenced as 87-base-pair reads on the Illumina HiSeq System. The authors' analysis ran thus. A later analysis counted approximately 74 million unique TCR beta chains across the approximately 700 repertoires, and roughly 9.9 million of these chains were shared by at least two donors. A nearest-neighbor algorithm error-corrected the raw reads and collapsed the reads into unique sequences, merging closely related sequences to remove PCR and sequencing errors. Alignment of CDR3 sequences to IMGT reference sequences was used to assign V, D and J gene segments. For a sequence to be retained, a match of at least six nucleotides was required to both a V gene segment and a J gene segment. Rearrangements were called productive when the CDR3 lacked stop codons and stayed in frame with V and J; all others were non-productive. Following IMGT convention, CDR3 was defined as the stretch from the second conserved V-encoded cysteine to the conserved J-encoded phenylalanine. The earlier analysis of about 620 of the donors excluded sequences that lacked an unambiguous match to a single V gene segment. An earlier analysis of 500 to 600 of the donors classified V segments as functional when productive rearrangements were above 56.7% and as segregating when the standard deviation between donors was above 5%. To diagnose cytomegalovirus status from the catalog of TCR beta chain sequences, a statistical classification framework was built. In a later analysis, TCR nucleotide sequences were compared against IMGT/GENE-DB human TR gene sequences so that V and J genes could be assigned. A later analysis assigned CDR3 sequences and most-parsimonious VDJ recombination scenarios with the TCRdist pipeline. A later analysis defined each TCR beta chain by its CDR3 amino acid sequence plus V-gene family, and excluded reads lacking a unique V-gene family. A later analysis removed roughly 590 highly shared, low-generation-probability nucleotide sequences to deal with suspected cross-contamination and a sequencing artifact. In a later analysis, a clonal expansion index for each public chain was calculated from normalized within-repertoire ranks of inferred template counts. Generation probabilities in a later analysis came from a VDJ recombination model fitted to out-of-frame rearrangements, and those results were checked against IGoR. A later analysis scored TCR-TCR, TCR-HLA and TCR-CMV co-occurrence with hypergeometric tests, applying a repertoire-size bias correction to TCR pairs. A later analysis estimated false discovery rates by permuting HLA or CMV assignments 20 times. In a later analysis, co-occurring TCRs were grouped using DBSCAN, with TCRdist sequence similarity added in when clustering inside HLA-allele-positive subsets. Repertoires with fewer than 30,000 or more than 120,000 public chains, plus five repertoires with anomalous nucleotide sharing, were excluded from co-occurrence clustering. TCRdb carries this immuneACCESS record with in-frame sequences only. Its versions omit some clonotypes, under half of them owing to an unresolved V gene in the studies checked, with the rest unexplained. V, J and clone size reflect that table, while D and trimming were determined from the DNA. This sample lists some 130,000 clones; 65% to 80% were detected once. The ten largest account for roughly 4.3% of the sample.

In total, approximately 700 healthy bone marrow donors made up the cohort. At the time of sampling, every cohort member was nominally healthy, though immune exposures that went unrecorded were likely present. The donor tested CMV seronegative and was one of the 352 seronegative cohort members. Every donor gave a peripheral blood sample, and the peripheral blood mononuclear cells from that sample were used for TCR beta sequencing. The Qiagen DNeasy Blood Extraction Kit was used to extract genomic DNA from the blood cell samples. The CDR3, cysteine through phenylalanine, is 15 amino acids long. The only DNA kept is the CDR3, 45 bases in frame from the first base. Germline trimming: 1 base from V, 1 base from J; junction bases outside gene matches: 4. From the germline V gene (reference sequence), CDR1 is GTSNPN and CDR2 is SVGIG.

Source material: PBMCs. The receptor's source is a male donor in good health and CMV-seronegative. The rearrangement joined TRBV30 to TRBJ2-3; the central 8 bases match TRBD1. Read as DNA, the sequence is TGTGCCTGGAGTGCGGGACAGGCCCGCACAGATACGCAGTATTTT. Translated, this gives CAWSAGQARTDTQYF.